This T cell receptor beta chain was identified in a study of T cell responses to AZD1222 COVID-19 vaccine (dated by TCRdb to the early 2020s). For context, the study as a whole: AZD1222 recipients with second doses at about 4 weeks or about 12 weeks were pooled, because spike-specific TCR depth and breadth did not differ between schedules. Trial participants were enrolled by age into subgroups of 18-55, 56-69 and 70-plus years, and around 150, 29 and 61 TCR-sequenced participants, respectively, were included in these subgroups. TCR sequencing was performed for 230 to 250 trial participants, of whom around 200 were given two doses of AZD1222 and approximately 25 were given two doses of MenACWY control vaccine. The investigation overall reported the following: A significant rise in spike-specific TCR breadth and depth was observed after two AZD1222 doses relative to day 0 and relative to MenACWY recipients. The whole spike protein was spanned by vaccine-associated CD4 TCRs, and dominant responses were seen in regions 160-218 and 743-854. In the small 56-69-year group, the increase in depth fell short of significance, most likely because of low power. Reportedly, almost half of the unique spike-specific TCRs recognized epitopes lying outside the regions that are mutated in the B.1.351 and B.1.1.7 variants. Because no day 14 peak-response samples were available, the repertoires could be characterized only after the peak T cell response. Participants were mostly white British, with more females than males. The authors suggested clonal diversity may have been underestimated. Conclusions about previously exposed vaccinees are limited, since just 5 to 7 AZD1222 recipients were seropositive for SARS-CoV-2 at baseline.

The CDR3 regions of human TCRbeta chains were analyzed by immunosequencing. Per the original workflow: TCRs in the repertoires were compared against a reference library of SARS-CoV-2-specific TCRs that had been generated with the MIRA antigen-specificity platform. Breadth meant the fraction of unique TCRs that were SARS-CoV-2-associated, whereas depth meant the fraction of total T cells that were SARS-CoV-2-associated. Using the MIRA data, every spike-specific TCR was mapped to the spike region that the TCR reacted to and assigned to either a CD4 or a CD8 class. Log10-transformed breadth and depth values were compared by one-way ANOVA with Sidak's multiple comparisons tests. Held by TCRdb, this immuneACCESS table contains in-frame sequences only and omits some clones. Under half of the omission traces to an unresolved V gene where checked; the cause of the rest is unknown. The V and J calls and clone size are taken from that table; D and trimming were inferred from the DNA. Present in this sample are fewer than 150,000 clones, about 93% of which were seen just once. The ten largest clonotypes hold 5.1% of the sample.

The label giving this sample's time point can be read as: baseline before first vaccination. Vaccinee samples were obtained from the UK trials COV001 and COV002, which included a single-blind randomized controlled phase 2/3 trial of AZD1222 (ChAdOx1 nCoV-19) in healthy adults. For TCRbeta chain sequencing, PBMC samples from trial participants were taken at day 0 and at day 28 after the second dose. In regard to this clone: It has no known antigen specificity. No much larger clone exists at a distance of one base, and base qualities are not known.

The specimen comprised peripheral blood, sampled on day 0 of AZD1222 vaccination. The TCR sequence derives from an adult in good health.

The CDR3 is CASSQAPHGDGYTF. The sequenced DNA is TGCGCCAGCAGCCAAGCCCCGCACGGGGATGGCTACACCTTC. The rearrangement combines TRBV4-1 with TRBJ1-2; the D segment cannot be called with confidence. Reading the germline V gene gives CDR1 MGHRA and CDR2 YSYEKL. CDR3 length: 14 amino acids, cysteine to phenylalanine. CDR3 DNA only is kept here, 42 bases in frame from base 1. Relative to germline, V is 1 base shorter and J is 6 bases shorter, with 12 bases between their ends.